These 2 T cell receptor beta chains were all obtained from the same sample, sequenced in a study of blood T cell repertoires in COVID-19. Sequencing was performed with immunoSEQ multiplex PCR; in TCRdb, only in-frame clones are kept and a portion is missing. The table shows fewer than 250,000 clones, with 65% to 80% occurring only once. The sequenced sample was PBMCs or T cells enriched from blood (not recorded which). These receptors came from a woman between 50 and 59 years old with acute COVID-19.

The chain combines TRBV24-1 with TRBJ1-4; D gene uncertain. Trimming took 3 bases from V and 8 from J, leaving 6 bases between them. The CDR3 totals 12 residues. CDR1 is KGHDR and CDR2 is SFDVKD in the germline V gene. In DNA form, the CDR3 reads TGTGCCACCAGTGATAACGGGGAAAAACTGTTTTTT. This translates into CATSDNGEKLFF.

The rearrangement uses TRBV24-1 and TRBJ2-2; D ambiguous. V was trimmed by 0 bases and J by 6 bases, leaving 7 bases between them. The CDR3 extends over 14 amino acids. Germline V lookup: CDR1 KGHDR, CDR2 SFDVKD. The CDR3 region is CATSDLQVPGELFF. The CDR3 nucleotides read TGTGCCACCAGTGATTTGCAGGTCCCCGGGGAGCTGTTTTTT.